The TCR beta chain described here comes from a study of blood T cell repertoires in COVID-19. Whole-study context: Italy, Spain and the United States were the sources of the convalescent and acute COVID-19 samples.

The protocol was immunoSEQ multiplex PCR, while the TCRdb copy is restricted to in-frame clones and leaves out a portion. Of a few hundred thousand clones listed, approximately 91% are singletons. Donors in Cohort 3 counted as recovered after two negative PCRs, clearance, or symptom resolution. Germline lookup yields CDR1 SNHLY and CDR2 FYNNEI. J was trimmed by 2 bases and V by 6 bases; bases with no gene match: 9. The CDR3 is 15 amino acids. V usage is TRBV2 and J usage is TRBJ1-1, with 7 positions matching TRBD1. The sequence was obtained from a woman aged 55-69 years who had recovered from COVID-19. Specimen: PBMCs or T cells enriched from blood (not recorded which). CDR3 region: CASSVGGQLNTEAFF. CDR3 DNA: TGTGCCAGCAGCGTTGGGGGACAGTTAAACACTGAAGCTTTCTTT.